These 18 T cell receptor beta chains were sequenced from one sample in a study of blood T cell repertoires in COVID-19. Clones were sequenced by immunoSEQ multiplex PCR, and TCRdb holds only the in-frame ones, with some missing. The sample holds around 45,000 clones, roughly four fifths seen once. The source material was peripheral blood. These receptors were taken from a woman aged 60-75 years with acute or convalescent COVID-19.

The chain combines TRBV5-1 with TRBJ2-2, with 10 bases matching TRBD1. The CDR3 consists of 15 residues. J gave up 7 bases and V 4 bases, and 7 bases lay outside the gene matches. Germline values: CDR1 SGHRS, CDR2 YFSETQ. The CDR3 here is CASSEGTGVSGELFF. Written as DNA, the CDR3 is TGCGCCAGCAGCGAAGGGACAGGGGTCAGCGGGGAGCTGTTTTTT.

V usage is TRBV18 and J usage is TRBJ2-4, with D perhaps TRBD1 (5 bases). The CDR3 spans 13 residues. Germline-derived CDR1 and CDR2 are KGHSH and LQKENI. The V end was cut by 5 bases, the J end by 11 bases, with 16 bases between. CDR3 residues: CASSTDPQVLQYF. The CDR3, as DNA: TGTGCCAGCTCAACCGACCCACAGGTCCTTCAGTACTTC.

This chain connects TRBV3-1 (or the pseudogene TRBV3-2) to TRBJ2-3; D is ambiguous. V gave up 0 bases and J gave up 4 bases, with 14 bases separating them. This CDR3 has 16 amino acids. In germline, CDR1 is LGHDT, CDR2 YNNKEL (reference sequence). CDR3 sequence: CASSQEAATLADTQYF. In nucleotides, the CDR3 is TGTGCCAGCAGCCAAGAGGCAGCGACCCTCGCAGATACGCAGTATTTT.

In nucleotides, the CDR3 is TGTGCCAGCAGTCCTGGGGACAGCTCTGAAGCTTTCTTT. Translating gives CASSPGDSSEAFF. The V gene is TRBV6-5, the J gene TRBJ1-1; 7 bases map to TRBD1. CDR1 and CDR2 (germline): MNHEY, SVGAGI. After removal of 5 bases from V and 6 bases from J, the junction contained 6 bases not matched to a gene. The CDR3 is 13 amino acids.

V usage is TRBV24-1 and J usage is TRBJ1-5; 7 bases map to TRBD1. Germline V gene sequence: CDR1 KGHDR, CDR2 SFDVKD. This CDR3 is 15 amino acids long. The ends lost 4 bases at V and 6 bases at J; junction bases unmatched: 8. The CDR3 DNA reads TGTGCCACCAGTGACTCAAAAGGGGGCCCTCAGCCCCAGCATTTT. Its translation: CATSDSKGGPQPQHF.

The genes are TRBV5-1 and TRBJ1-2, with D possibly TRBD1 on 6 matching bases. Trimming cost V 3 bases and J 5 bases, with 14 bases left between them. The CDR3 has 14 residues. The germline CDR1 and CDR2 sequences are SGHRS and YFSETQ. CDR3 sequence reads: CASSSDGGGYGYTF. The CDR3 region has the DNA TGCGCCAGCAGCTCCGATGGGGGCGGTTATGGCTACACCTTC.

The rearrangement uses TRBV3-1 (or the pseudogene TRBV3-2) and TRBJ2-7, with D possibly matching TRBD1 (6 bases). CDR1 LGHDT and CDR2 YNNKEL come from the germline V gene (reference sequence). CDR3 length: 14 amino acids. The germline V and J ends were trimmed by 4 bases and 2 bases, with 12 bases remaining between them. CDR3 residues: CASSPDSRPYEQYF. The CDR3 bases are TGTGCCAGCAGCCCGGACAGCAGGCCCTACGAGCAGTACTTC.

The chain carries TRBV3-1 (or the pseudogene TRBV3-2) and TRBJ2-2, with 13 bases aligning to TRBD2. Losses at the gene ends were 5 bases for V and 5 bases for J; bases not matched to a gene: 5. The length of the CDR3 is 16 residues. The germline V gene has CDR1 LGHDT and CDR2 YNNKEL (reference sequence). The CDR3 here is CASSFQTSGGTGELFF. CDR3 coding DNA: TGTGCCAGCAGCTTCCAGACTAGCGGGGGGACCGGGGAGCTGTTTTTT.

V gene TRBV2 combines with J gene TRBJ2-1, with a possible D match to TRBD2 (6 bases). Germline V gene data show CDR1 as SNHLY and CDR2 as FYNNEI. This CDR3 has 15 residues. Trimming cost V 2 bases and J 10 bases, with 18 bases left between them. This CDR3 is CASSEYTSGVEEQFF. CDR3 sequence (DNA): TGTGCCAGCAGTGAATATACGTCGGGGGTTGAGGAGCAGTTCTTC.

CDR3 sequence reads: CASSENGQAWSHEQYF. DNA of the CDR3: TGTGCCAGCAGCGAGAACGGACAGGCCTGGTCCCACGAGCAGTACTTC. The chain links TRBV7-8 to TRBJ2-7, with 7 bases identical to TRBD1. After removal of 5 bases from V and 5 bases from J, the junction contained 15 bases not matched to a gene. The CDR3 is 16 amino acids. Germline CDR1 is SGHVS and CDR2 is FQNEAQ.

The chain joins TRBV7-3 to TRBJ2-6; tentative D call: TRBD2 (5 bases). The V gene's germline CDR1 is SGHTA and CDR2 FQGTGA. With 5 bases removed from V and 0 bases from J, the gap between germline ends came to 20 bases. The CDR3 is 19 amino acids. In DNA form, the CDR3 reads TGTGCCAGCAGCCCTTCGGTTGTCGGGGATTACTCTGGGGCCAACGTCCTGACTTTC. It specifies CASSPSVVGDYSGANVLTF.

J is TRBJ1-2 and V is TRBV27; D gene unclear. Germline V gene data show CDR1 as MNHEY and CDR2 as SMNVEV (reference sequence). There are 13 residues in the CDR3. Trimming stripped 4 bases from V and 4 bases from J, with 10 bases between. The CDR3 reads CASSSRGGYGYTF. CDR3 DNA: TGTGCCAGCAGTTCCCGGGGTGGCTATGGCTACACCTTC.

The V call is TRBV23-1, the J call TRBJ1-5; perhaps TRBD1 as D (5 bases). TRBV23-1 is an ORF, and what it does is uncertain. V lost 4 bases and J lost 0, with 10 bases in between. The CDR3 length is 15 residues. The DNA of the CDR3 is TGCGCCAGCAGTCCACCGGACATTAGCAATCAGCCCCAGCATTTT. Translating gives CASSPPDISNQPQHF.

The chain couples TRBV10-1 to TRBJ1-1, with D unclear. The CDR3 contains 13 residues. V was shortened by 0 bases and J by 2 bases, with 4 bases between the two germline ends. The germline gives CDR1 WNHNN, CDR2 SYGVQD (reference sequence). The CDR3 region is CASSESRNTEAFF. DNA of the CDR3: TGCGCCAGCAGTGAGTCCAGAAACACTGAAGCTTTCTTT.

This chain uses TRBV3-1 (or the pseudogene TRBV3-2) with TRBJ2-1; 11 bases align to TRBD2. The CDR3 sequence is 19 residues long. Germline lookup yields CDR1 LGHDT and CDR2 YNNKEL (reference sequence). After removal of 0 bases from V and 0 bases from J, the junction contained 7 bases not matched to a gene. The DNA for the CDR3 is TGTGCCAGCAGCCAAGAGGTTCAGCTAGCGGGGGGCTCCTACAATGAGCAGTTCTTC. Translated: CASSQEVQLAGGSYNEQFF.

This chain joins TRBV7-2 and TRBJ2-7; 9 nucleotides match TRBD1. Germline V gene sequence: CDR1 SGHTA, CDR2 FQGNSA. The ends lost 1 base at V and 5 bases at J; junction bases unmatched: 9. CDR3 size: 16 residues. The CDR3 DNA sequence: TGTGCCAGCAGCTTAGGTGGGACAGGGAGAATGAACGAGCAGTACTTC. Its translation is CASSLGGTGRMNEQYF.

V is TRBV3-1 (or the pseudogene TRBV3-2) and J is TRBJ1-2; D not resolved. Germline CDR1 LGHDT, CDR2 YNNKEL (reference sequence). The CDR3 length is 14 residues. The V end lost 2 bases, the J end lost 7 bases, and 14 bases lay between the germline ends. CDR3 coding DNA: TGTGCCAGCAGCCAATTAATCCGCTCCGGTGGCTACACCTTC. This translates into CASSQLIRSGGYTF.

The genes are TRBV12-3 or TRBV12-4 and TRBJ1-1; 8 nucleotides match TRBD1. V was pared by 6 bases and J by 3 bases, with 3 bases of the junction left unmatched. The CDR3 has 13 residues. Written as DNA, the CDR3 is TGTGCCAGCAGCCAGACAGGGGACACTGAAGCTTTCTTT. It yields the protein CASSQTGDTEAFF.